This TCR beta chain was captured by sequencing in a study of cytomegalovirus exposure and HLA in healthy donors. Findings of the study overall: By a later analysis, the bulk of CMV-associated TCR beta chains appeared HLA-restricted. The classifier reportedly diagnosed cytomegalovirus status with high specificity and sensitivity. What a later analysis reportedly showed was that an Asian-associated ancestry cluster had fewer N-insertions than the approximately 700-donor mean.

13 Jbeta primers and 60 Vbeta primers were used for the PCR. Generated by immunoSEQ multiplex PCR, the TCRdb table keeps only in-frame clones and is missing some. The sample records around 130,000 clones, more than 70% being singletons. This clone was seen only once. Its target is unknown. Sequenced material: PBMCs. The sequence came from a woman aged 25 to 39 in good health and CMV-seropositive.

CDR3 loop: CASTLDKRAYNSPLHF. Written as DNA, the CDR3 is TGTGCCAGCACCCTTGACAAGAGGGCCTATAATTCACCCCTCCACTTT. This rearrangement joins TRBV2 to TRBJ1-6; D unclear. Germline V gene data show CDR1 as SNHLY and CDR2 as FYNNEI. Between the trimmed V and J ends, which lost 7 bases and 2 bases, there was a span of 15 bases. This CDR3 contains 16 residues.